The clone carrying this T cell receptor (beta chain) occurred a few times. Its specificity is not known. A junction end diverges from the germline sequence, so it may reflect a read error. This sample was included in a study of cytomegalovirus exposure and HLA in healthy donors. In the PCR, 60 Vbeta and 13 Jbeta primers were used. TCRdb's copy holds only in-frame clones and misses some; the assay was immunoSEQ multiplex PCR. The data contain about 140,000 clones, about 76% of them seen just once; the ten biggest clones take up about 3.9%. CDR1 and CDR2 (germline): SGHNT, YYREEE (reference sequence). This CDR3 has 16 amino acids. General study findings and limits: TCR association rates varied by HLA locus in a later analysis, with DRB1 highest and HLA-C lowest.

This clonotype was obtained from a man aged 18 to 30 in good health and CMV-seronegative. Sample: PBMCs. The rearrangement uses TRBV5-4 and TRBJ2-2; TRBD1 agrees at 8 bases. The CDR3 DNA sequence: TGCGCCAGCAGCCTGACACAGGGGGTAGAAACCGGGGAGCTGTTTTTT. Its protein product is CASSLTQGVETGELFF.